One sample yielded the 20 T cell receptor beta chains listed below, sequenced in a study of T cell repertoires in cytomegalovirus infection. These TCRs' antigens remain unknown. Each CDR3 protein is one row after TCRdb ran MiXCR on the reads. The sample shows about 700,000 distinct CDR3 sequences, about 33% of them seen only once. This sample comprised cultured PBMCs, obtained from culture after CMV antigen stimulation. The receptors derive from a human donor in good health (CMV status not recorded). Some clones in this sample may be carry-over from other donors' samples.

This CDR3 is CSVGASFYEQYF. CDR3 coding DNA: TGCAGCGTTGGGGCCAGCTTCTACGAGCAGTACTTC. The genes are TRBV29-1 and TRBJ2-7; unclear D gene. This CDR3 contains 12 residues. The ends were cut back, 4 bases at V and 3 bases at J, with 10 bases in the middle. CDR1 SQVTM and CDR2 ANQGSEA come from the germline V gene.

This clonotype was recorded a few times. The V gene is TRBV6-1, the J gene TRBJ2-5, with 9 bases aligning to TRBD1. CDR1 is MNHNS, CDR2 SASEGT, per germline. V shed 4 bases, J shed 6 bases, and the junction held 6 bases outside the gene matches. The length of the CDR3 is 14 residues. CDR3 sequence (DNA): TGTGCCAGCAGTGGTGGGACAGGGCAACAGACCCAGTACTTC. The encoded protein is CASSGGTGQQTQYF.

As DNA, the CDR3 is TGTGCCAGCAGCCTATCAGGGGGGCGTTGGGAGACCCAGTACTTC. It translates to CASSLSGGRWETQYF. This chain links TRBV7-2 with TRBJ2-5, with a weak D call TRBD1 (7 bases). The germline gives CDR1 SGHTA, CDR2 FQGNSA. The CDR3 is made up of 15 amino acids. V was cut by 5 bases and J by 5 bases, with 18 bases left in between.

The gene calls are TRBV20-1 and TRBJ2-3, with 12 bases matching TRBD2. CDR3 length: 17 amino acids. In germline, CDR1 is DFQATT, CDR2 SNEGSKA (reference sequence). V shed 4 bases, J shed 2 bases, and the junction held 10 bases outside the gene matches. The CDR3 DNA sequence: TGCAGTGCTAACGCGGGACTAGCGGGTTACCCCACAGATACGCAGTATTTT. This encodes CSANAGLAGYPTDTQYF.

The sample holds many counts of this clonotype. The chain employs TRBV7-8 and TRBJ2-1; 8 bases fit TRBD2. The ends lost 6 bases at V and 7 bases at J; junction bases unmatched: 11. The germline gives CDR1 SGHVS, CDR2 FQNEAQ. The CDR3 is 15 residues long. The CDR3 reads CASRQKPGGANEQFF. In nucleotides, the CDR3 is TGTGCCAGCAGACAAAAACCGGGGGGGGCTAATGAGCAGTTCTTC.

A single count supports this clonotype. The J gene is TRBJ2-1, the V gene TRBV5-4, with D maybe TRBD2 (6 bases). The CDR3 runs to 15 residues. Trimming removed 4 bases from V and 1 base from J, with 12 bases in between. Germline V gene data show CDR1 as SGHNT and CDR2 as YYREEE (reference sequence). The CDR3 DNA is TGTGCCAGCAGCAACAGCGGGCCTTCCTACAATGAGCAGTTCTTC. This encodes CASSNSGPSYNEQFF.

This clonotype was seen at least ten times. CDR3 bases: TGTGCCAGCAGTCTATCAAACTACGAGCAGTACTTC. It yields the protein CASSLSNYEQYF. The gene calls are TRBV7-2 and TRBJ2-7; no firm D call. Germline CDR1 is SGHTA and CDR2 is FQGNSA. The CDR3 extends over 12 amino acids. Deletions cut 6 bases from V and 3 bases from J, with 9 bases between.

Worth noting for this clonotype: A read error may explain this, as a much larger clone is one base away. The chain uses TRBV12-3 or TRBV12-4 and TRBJ2-3; D not certain. The V end was cut by 5 bases, the J end by 8 bases, with 8 bases between. This CDR3 comprises 11 residues. CDR3 region: CASSQSVTQYF. The CDR3 nucleotides read TGTGCCAGCAGTCAATCAGTTACGCAGTATTTT.

This clonotype was picked up a small number of times. The chain joins TRBV7-6 to TRBJ1-2, with D maybe TRBD1 (5 bases). The CDR3 consists of 15 residues. Germline V gene data show CDR1 as SGHVS and CDR2 as FNYEAQ. The germline V and J ends were trimmed by 4 bases and 6 bases, with 18 bases remaining between them. CDR3 amino acids: CASSSTGQGGNGYTF. The CDR3 nucleotides are TGTGCCAGCAGCTCAACGGGGCAGGGAGGGAATGGCTACACCTTC. Combining the CDR3 with reference TRBV7-6 and TRBJ1-2 gives the whole variable domain GAGVSQSPRYKVTKRGQDVALRCDPISGHVSLYWYRQALGQGPEFLTYFNYEAQQDKSGLPNDRFSAERPEGSISTLTIQRTEQRDSAMYRCASSSTGQGGNGYTFGSGTRLTVV.

The chain joins TRBV2 to TRBJ1-6; maybe TRBD1 (5 bases). V lost 3 bases to trimming and J lost 10 bases, with 16 bases between them. Per germline, CDR1 SNHLY and CDR2 FYNNEI. The CDR3 has 15 amino acids. The CDR3 coding sequence is TGTGCCAGCAGTGAGGTAGCAGGGTTGGGATCACCCCTCCACTTT. It encodes CASSEVAGLGSPLHF.

This clonotype was counted between two and nine times. The chain joins TRBV11-2 to TRBJ1-1; D perhaps matches TRBD1 (6 bases). The CDR3 is made up of 14 amino acids. The V end lost 6 bases, the J end lost 6 bases, and 17 bases lay between the germline ends. Germline CDR1 reads SGHAT; CDR2 reads FQNNGV. In nucleotides, the CDR3 is TGTGCCAGCAGTTTAAACAGGGTTGGGGCTGAAGCTTTCTTT. This translates into CASSLNRVGAEAFF. Full variable domain (rest looked up from reference TRBV11-2 and TRBJ1-1): EAGVAQSPRYKIIEKRQSVAFWCNPISGHATLYWYQQILGQGPKLLIQFQNNGVVDDSQLPKDRFSAERLKGVDSTLKIQPAKLEDSAVYLCASSLNRVGAEAFFGQGTRLTVV.

The chain has TRBV20-1 and TRBJ2-1, with D uncertain. Trimming took off 3 bases at V and 1 base at J, with 4 bases between the two ends. The CDR3 covers 12 residues. The germline V gene encodes CDR1 DFQATT and CDR2 SNEGSKA (reference sequence). As DNA, the CDR3 is TGCAGTGCTAGCCTGTCCTACAATGAGCAGTTCTTC. Translating gives CSASLSYNEQFF.

This clonotype was observed a handful of times. The rearrangement joins TRBV7-9 to TRBJ2-1; TRBD2 matches 12 bases. Germline loops: CDR1 SEHNR, CDR2 FQNEAQ (reference sequence). The V and J ends lost 5 bases and 7 bases, in that order; junction bases with no gene match: 6. The CDR3 runs 15 residues. The CDR3 region is CASSRTSGKINEQFF. In DNA form, the CDR3 reads TGTGCCAGCAGCAGGACTAGCGGGAAAATAAATGAGCAGTTCTTC.

The CDR3 sequence is CASSYPETSGGGKTQYF. CDR3 sequence (DNA): TGTGCCAGCAGCTACCCTGAGACTAGCGGGGGGGGGAAGACCCAGTACTTC. J is TRBJ2-5 and V is TRBV7-2; 14 positions agree with TRBD2. After removal of 4 bases from V and 6 bases from J, the junction contained 10 bases not matched to a gene. The CDR3 extends over 17 amino acids. CDR1 is SGHTA, CDR2 FQGNSA, per germline. Full variable domain (outside the CDR3, taken from reference TRBV7-2 and TRBJ2-5): GAGVSQSPSNKVTEKGKDVELRCDPISGHTALYWYRQSLGQGLEFLIYFQGNSAPDKSGLPSDRFSAERTGGSVSTLTIQRTQQEDSAVYLCASSYPETSGGGKTQYFGPGTRLLVL.

V is TRBV4-3 and J is TRBJ2-3, with TRBD1 matching over 8 bases. V dropped 4 bases and J dropped 5; count of bases not matched to a gene: 17. The CDR3 is 18 residues long. Germline assignment: CDR1 LGHNA and CDR2 YSLEER. Written as DNA, the CDR3 is TGCGCCAGCAGCCGCAACGACCGAAGGACAGGGCTGGGAGATACGCAGTATTTT. This translates into CASSRNDRRTGLGDTQYF.

This clonotype has a handful of counts. The chain couples TRBV5-6 to TRBJ2-4; 7 bases fit TRBD2. This CDR3 contains 14 residues. Germline CDR1 reads SGHDT; CDR2 reads YYEEEE. V lost 8 bases and J lost 7; bases outside the gene matches: 12. In DNA form, the CDR3 reads TGTGCCAGTTCCTCGGCGGGAGCGATCAACATTCAGTACTTC. Protein product: CASSSAGAINIQYF.

There are a few counts of this clonotype. The rearrangement uses TRBV2 and TRBJ1-1; D might be TRBD1 (5 bases). This CDR3 has 15 residues. Trimming removed 3 bases at V and 1 base at J, with 12 bases between. Looked up from germline, CDR1 is SNHLY and CDR2 is FYNNEI. The CDR3 DNA reads as TGTGCCAGCAGTGAGCAGGGTTCGGCGAACACTGAAGCTTTCTTT. Translation gives CASSEQGSANTEAFF.

This clonotype was counted between two and nine times. J is TRBJ2-1 and V is TRBV11-1; D not resolved. The CDR3 is 14 residues long. Looked up from germline, CDR1 is SGHAT and CDR2 is FQDESV (reference sequence). Trimming left V 5 bases short and J 6 bases short, with 14 bases between. The CDR3 reads CASSRSRAPNEQFF. Here the CDR3 DNA reads TGTGCCAGCAGCCGTTCGCGAGCCCCCAATGAGCAGTTCTTC.

The V call is TRBV6-5, the J call TRBJ1-3, with D possibly matching TRBD1 (5 bases). V was trimmed by 5 bases and J by 0 bases, leaving 8 bases between them. Germline CDR1 and CDR2: MNHEY and SVGAGI. There are 14 residues in the CDR3. The CDR3 is CASSADISGNTIYF. The CDR3 DNA is TGTGCCAGCAGTGCGGACATCTCTGGAAACACCATATATTTT.

The chain employs TRBV4-3 and TRBJ2-1; D unresolved. CDR1 and CDR2 (germline): LGHNA, YSLEER. CDR3 length: 13 amino acids. V lost 6 bases to trimming and J lost 8 bases, with 14 bases between them. CDR3 loop: CASSPGRAYEQFF. The CDR3, as DNA: TGCGCCAGCAGTCCTGGCCGGGCGTATGAGCAGTTCTTC.